This T cell receptor beta chain originates from a study of cytomegalovirus exposure and HLA in healthy donors. Study-level background: Researchers found that roughly 77% of 350 to 500 genotyped donors fell within the Caucasian-associated ancestry cluster. Study-level points and caveats: In a later analysis, CMV-associated beta chains were mostly HLA-associated, it appeared. Data from an earlier analysis indicated that most TCR beta V segments were productive either about 87% or about 30% of the time.

A multiplex PCR was run with 60 Vbeta primers and 13 Jbeta primers. In the authors' methods: Among the unique TCR beta chains that a later analysis counted, about 81 million in all, roughly 9.9 million were shared. Assay: immunoSEQ multiplex PCR; the TCRdb copy retains only in-frame clones and omits some. The V and J calls and clone size are taken from that table; D and trimming were inferred from the DNA. The sample has around 180,000 clones, about 90% seen once. Germline loops: CDR1 GTSNPN, CDR2 SVGIG (reference sequence). This CDR3 is built from 20 residues. The junction had 15 bases not matched to a gene; V was cut back by 1 base and J by 2 bases. For this clone: What it binds is unknown.

The source is a girl under two years old in good health and CMV-seronegative. Material for sequencing was PBMCs. The V gene is TRBV30, the J gene TRBJ2-6, with 9 bases identical to TRBD1. This CDR3 is CAWSGRTRDRESAGANVLTF. The DNA of the CDR3 is TGTGCCTGGAGTGGCCGTACCCGGGACAGGGAAAGCGCTGGGGCCAACGTCCTGACTTTC. Supplemented by reference TRBV30 and TRBJ2-6, the full variable domain reads SQTIHQWPATLVQPVGSPLSLECTVEGTSNPNLYWYRQAAGRGLQLLFYSVGIGQISSEVPQNLSASRPQDRQFILSSKKLLLSDSGFYLCAWSGRTRDRESAGANVLTFGAGSRLTVL.